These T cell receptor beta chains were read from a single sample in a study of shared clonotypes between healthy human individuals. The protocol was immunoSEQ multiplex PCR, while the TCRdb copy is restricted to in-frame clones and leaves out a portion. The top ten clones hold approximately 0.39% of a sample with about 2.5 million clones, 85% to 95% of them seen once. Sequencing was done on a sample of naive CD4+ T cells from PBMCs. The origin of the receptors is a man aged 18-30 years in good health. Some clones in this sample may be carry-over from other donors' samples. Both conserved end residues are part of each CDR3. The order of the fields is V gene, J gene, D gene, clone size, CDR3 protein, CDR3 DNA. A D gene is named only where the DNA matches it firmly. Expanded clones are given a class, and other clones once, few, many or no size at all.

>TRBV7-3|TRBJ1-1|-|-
CASSLYVGSGAEAFF
TGTGCCAGCAGCTTATATGTGGGGTCGGGGGCTGAAGCTTTCTTT
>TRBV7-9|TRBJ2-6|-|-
CASSARLNSGANVLTF
TGTGCCAGCAGCGCGCGGTTGAACTCTGGGGCCAACGTCCTGACTTTC
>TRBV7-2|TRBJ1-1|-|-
CASSLGVMNTEAFF
TGTGCCAGCAGCTTAGGCGTCATGAACACTGAAGCTTTCTTT
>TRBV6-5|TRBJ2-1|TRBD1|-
CASSSRTGKYNEQFF
TGTGCCAGCAGTTCCCGGACAGGGAAGTACAATGAGCAGTTCTTC
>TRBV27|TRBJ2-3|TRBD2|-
CASSSKRDASTDTQYF
TGTGCCAGCAGTTCGAAGCGGGATGCTAGCACAGATACGCAGTATTTT
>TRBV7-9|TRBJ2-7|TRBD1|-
CASSFLQGANEQYF
TGTGCCAGCAGCTTTTTACAGGGGGCTAACGAGCAGTACTTC
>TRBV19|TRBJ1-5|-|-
CASSYEASNQPQHF
TGTGCCAGTAGTTATGAGGCTAGCAATCAGCCCCAGCATTTT
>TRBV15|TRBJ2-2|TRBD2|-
CATSSFSGRGQNTGELFF
TGTGCCACCAGCAGCTTTAGCGGGAGGGGACAGAACACCGGGGAGCTGTTTTTT
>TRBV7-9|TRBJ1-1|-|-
CASSLSENTEAFF
TGTGCCAGCAGCTTAAGCGAAAACACTGAAGCTTTCTTT
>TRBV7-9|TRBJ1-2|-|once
CASSLASGYTF
TGTGCCAGCAGCTTAGCGTCGGGCTACACCTTC
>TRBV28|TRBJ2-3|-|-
CASSTPGTQDADTQYF
TGTGCCAGCAGCACACCCGGGACTCAGGACGCTGATACGCAGTATTTT
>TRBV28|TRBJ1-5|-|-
CASSFLLGNNQPQHF
TGTGCCAGCAGTTTCCTGCTGGGCAACAATCAGCCCCAGCATTTT
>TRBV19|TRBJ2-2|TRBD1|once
CASRDRGFTGELFF
TGTGCCAGTCGGGACAGGGGTTTTACCGGGGAGCTGTTTTTT
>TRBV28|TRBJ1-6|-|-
CASGPGPGSPLHF
TGTGCCAGCGGACCCGGACCGGGTTCACCCCTCCACTTT
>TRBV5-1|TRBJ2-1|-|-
CASSLGFYNEQFF
TGCGCCAGCAGCCTCGGATTCTACAATGAGCAGTTCTTC
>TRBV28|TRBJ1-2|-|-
CASRQMNLRGGYTF
TGTGCCAGCAGACAGATGAATCTAAGGGGCGGCTACACCTTC
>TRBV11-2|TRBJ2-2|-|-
CASSLSQQGITGELFF
TGTGCCAGCAGCTTATCCCAGCAGGGGATCACCGGGGAGCTGTTTTTT
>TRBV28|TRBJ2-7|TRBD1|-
CASSMLLFLGQITYEQYF
TGTGCCAGCAGTATGCTCCTCTTTTTGGGACAGATAACCTACGAGCAGTACTTC
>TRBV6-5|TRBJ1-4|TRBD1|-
CASSYRRGRTNEKLFF
TGTGCCAGCAGTTACCGTAGGGGGCGAACTAATGAAAAACTGTTTTTT
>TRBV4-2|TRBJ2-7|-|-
CASSQEGPVAVSSYEQYF
TGTGCCAGCAGCCAAGAGGGGCCAGTGGCGGTGAGCTCCTACGAGCAGTACTTC
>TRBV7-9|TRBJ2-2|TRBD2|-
CASSFIIGGGTGELFF
TGTGCCAGCAGCTTCATCATTGGGGGAGGGACCGGGGAGCTGTTTTTT
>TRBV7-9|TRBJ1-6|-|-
CASSLIAVGSPLHF
TGTGCCAGCAGCTTAATTGCCGTGGGCTCACCCCTCCACTTT
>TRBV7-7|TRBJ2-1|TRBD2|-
CASSLGLAEGNEQFF
TGTGCCAGCAGCTTGGGACTAGCGGAGGGGAATGAGCAGTTCTTC
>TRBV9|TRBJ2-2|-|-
CASSVLVNGELFF
TGTGCCAGCAGCGTACTAGTCAACGGGGAGCTGTTTTTT
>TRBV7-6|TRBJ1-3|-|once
CASSLGVTSSSGNTIYF
TGTGCCAGCAGCTTAGGGGTCACCTCTTCCTCTGGAAACACCATATATTTT
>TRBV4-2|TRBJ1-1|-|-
CASSQGREYTEAFF
TGTGCCAGCAGCCAGGGCAGGGAATACACTGAAGCTTTCTTT
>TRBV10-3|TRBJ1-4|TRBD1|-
CAISEQGQPNEKLFF
TGTGCCATCAGTGAGCAGGGACAGCCTAATGAAAAACTGTTTTTT
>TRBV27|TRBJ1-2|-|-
CASSLSSGIAGYTF
TGTGCCAGCAGTTTATCGTCCGGGATAGCTGGCTACACCTTC
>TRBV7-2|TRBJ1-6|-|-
CASSHINSPLHF
TGTGCCAGCAGCCACATAAATTCACCCCTCCACTTT
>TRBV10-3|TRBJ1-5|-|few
CAISESGGEQPQHF
TGTGCCATCAGTGAGTCTGGGGGGGAACAGCCCCAGCATTTT
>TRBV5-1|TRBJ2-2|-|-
CASTLGERRNTGELFF
TGCGCCAGCACTCTGGGGGAGCGGAGGAACACCGGGGAGCTGTTTTTT
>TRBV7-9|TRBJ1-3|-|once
CASSSPFTERGNTIYF
TGTGCCAGCAGCTCCCCCTTCACGGAGCGGGGAAACACCATATATTTT
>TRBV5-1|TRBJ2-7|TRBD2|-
CASSPLGGTTYEQYF
TGCGCCAGCAGCCCTTTGGGGGGGACCACCTACGAGCAGTACTTC
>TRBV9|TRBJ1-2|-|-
CASSASQGGYGYTF
TGTGCCAGCAGCGCATCACAGGGAGGTTATGGCTACACCTTC
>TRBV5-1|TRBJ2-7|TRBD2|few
CASSTSGYEQYF
TGCGCCAGCAGCACTAGCGGTTACGAGCAGTACTTC
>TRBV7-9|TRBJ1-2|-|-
CASSPEPGAGYGYTF
TGTGCCAGCAGCCCCGAACCCGGGGCGGGTTATGGCTACACCTTC
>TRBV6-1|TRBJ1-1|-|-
CASSGPRGTLNTEAFF
TGTGCCAGCAGTGGCCCCCGGGGGACTCTGAACACTGAAGCTTTCTTT
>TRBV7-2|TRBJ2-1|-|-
CASGYTGIGHNEQFF
TGTGCCAGCGGATATACAGGGATTGGGCACAATGAGCAGTTCTTC
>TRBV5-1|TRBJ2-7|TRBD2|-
CASSPQGTSGRVEQYF
TGCGCCAGCAGCCCCCAGGGGACTAGCGGGAGGGTCGAGCAGTACTTC
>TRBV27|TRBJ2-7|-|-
CASSSGSPRPNEQYF
TGTGCCAGCAGTTCCGGGTCCCCCCGACCCAACGAGCAGTACTTC
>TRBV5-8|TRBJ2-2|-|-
CASSLGNWQYTGELFF
TGTGCCAGCAGCTTGGGGAATTGGCAGTACACCGGGGAGCTGTTTTTT
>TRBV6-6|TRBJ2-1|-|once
CASNRNRDSGGNEQFF
TGTGCCAGCAACAGAAACCGGGACTCTGGGGGGAATGAGCAGTTCTTC
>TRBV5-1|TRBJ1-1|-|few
CASSFRGTEAFF
TGCGCCAGCAGCTTTAGAGGGACTGAAGCTTTCTTT
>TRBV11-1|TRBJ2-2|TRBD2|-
CASSSILAGVGELFF
TGTGCCAGCAGCTCGATACTAGCGGGAGTCGGGGAGCTGTTTTTT
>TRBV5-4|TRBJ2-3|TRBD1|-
CASSWTGEDTQYF
TGTGCCAGCAGCTGGACAGGGGAAGATACGCAGTATTTT
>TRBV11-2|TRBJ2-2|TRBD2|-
CANQLTSGIAGELFF
TGTGCCAACCAATTGACTAGCGGGATCGCCGGGGAGCTGTTTTTT
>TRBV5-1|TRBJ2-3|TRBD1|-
CASSNEVGTASTDTQYF
TGCGCCAGCAGTAATGAGGTCGGGACAGCTAGCACAGATACGCAGTATTTT
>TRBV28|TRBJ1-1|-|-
CASSRTAGEAFF
TGTGCCAGCAGCCGAACGGCGGGTGAAGCTTTCTTT
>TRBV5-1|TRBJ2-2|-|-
CASSLFSLELFF
TGCGCCAGCAGCTTGTTCAGTTTAGAGCTGTTTTTT
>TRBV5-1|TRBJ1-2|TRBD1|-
CASSPGQGADLNGYTF
TGCGCCAGCAGCCCGGGACAGGGGGCTGATCTGAATGGCTACACCTTC
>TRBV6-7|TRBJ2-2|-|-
CAAPRGTPSKSGGELFF
TGTGCCGCCCCGAGGGGGACGCCTAGTAAGAGCGGCGGGGAGCTGTTTTTT
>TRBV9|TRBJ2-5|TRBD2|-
CASSVGGGTSGTQETQYF
TGTGCCAGCAGCGTAGGAGGGGGGACTAGCGGGACCCAAGAGACCCAGTACTTC
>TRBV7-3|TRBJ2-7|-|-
CASSSRGGAEQYF
TGTGCCAGCAGCTCCCGAGGAGGGGCGGAGCAGTACTTC
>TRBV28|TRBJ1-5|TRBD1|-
CASSSQGAGNQPQHF
TGTGCCAGCAGCTCCCAGGGGGCTGGCAATCAGCCCCAGCATTTT
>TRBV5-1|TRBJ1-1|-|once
CASSLDGSAEAFF
TGCGCCAGCAGCTTGGACGGGTCAGCTGAAGCTTTCTTT
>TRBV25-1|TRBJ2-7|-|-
CASSEWTQIAYEQYF
TGTGCCAGCAGTGAATGGACGCAGATAGCCTACGAGCAGTACTTC
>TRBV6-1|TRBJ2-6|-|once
CASSDLRGVGLSGANVLTF
TGTGCCAGCAGTGATCTTCGAGGGGTAGGGCTCTCTGGGGCCAACGTCCTGACTTTC
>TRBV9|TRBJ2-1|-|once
CASSVGSSYNEQFF
TGTGCCAGCAGCGTGGGGAGCTCCTACAATGAGCAGTTCTTC
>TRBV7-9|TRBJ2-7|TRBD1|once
CASSSGQGLPDEQYF
TGTGCCAGCAGCTCGGGACAGGGGCTGCCAGACGAGCAGTACTTC